The clone carrying this TCR beta chain was seen many times. The entry originates in a study of blood T cells in healthy people across ages. A second roughly 6 to 12 cycle PCR used barcoded and J-beta primers. Using its own MiXCR run on the 5' RACE reads, TCRdb lists one record per CDR3 protein. The table lists some 1.4 million distinct CDR3 sequences, around 42% of them singletons. Isolation recovered at least 6 million PBMCs from every sample. Each sample provided at least 5 micrograms of extracted total RNA. Input material: blood. The sequence came from a woman under 30 in good health.

The CDR3 DNA reads TGCGCCAGCAGCATCGACGCAGGGAGCTCCTATAATTCACCCCTCCACTTT. Translated, it gives CASSIDAGSSYNSPLHF. This chain joins TRBV4-1 and TRBJ1-6; D is possibly TRBD1 (5 bases). V lost 5 bases, J lost 0 bases, and 14 bases lay in between. From germline, CDR1 is MGHRA and CDR2 YSYEKL. The CDR3 consists of 17 residues.